This T cell receptor beta chain was sequenced in a study of cytomegalovirus exposure and HLA in healthy donors. Points from the study as a whole: Earlier analysis yielded a pattern in which most TCR beta V segments were productive about 90% or about 30% of the time.

13 Jbeta primers and 60 Vbeta primers were used for the PCR. Original methodology: Later work found roughly 80 million unique TCR beta chains, with 10 million to 14 million shared. Data came from immunoSEQ multiplex PCR; TCRdb stores just in-frame clones and leaves some out. The V and J calls and clone size come from that table; D and trimming were worked out from the DNA. The table includes more than 150,000 clones, approximately 84% detected once. The length of the CDR3 is 15 residues. Losses at the gene ends were 3 bases for V and 7 bases for J; bases not matched to a gene: 6. The germline CDR1 and CDR2 sequences are LNHDA and SQIVND (reference sequence). As concerns this clone: Antigen specificity is unknown.

The sample comprised PBMCs. The source is a girl aged 10-17 years in good health and CMV-seropositive. This sequence joins TRBV19 and TRBJ1-4, with TRBD1 matching 9 bases. The DNA of the CDR3 is TGTGCCAGTAGTATGGTCACAGGGGGCAGTGAAAAACTGTTTTTT. It translates to CASSMVTGGSEKLFF. The full variable domain, with the rest looked up from reference TRBV19 and TRBJ1-4, is DGGITQSPKYLFRKEGQNVTLSCEQNLNHDAMYWYRQDPGQGLRLIYYSQIVNDFQKGDIAEGYSVSREKKESFPLTVTSAQKNPTAFYLCASSMVTGGSEKLFFGSGTQLSVL.